This TCR beta chain emerged from a study of CD8 T cells in ankylosing spondylitis. Whole-study results and caveats: Seemingly characteristic of ankylosing spondylitis blood was a TCR beta motif consisting of about 8 highly homologous variants.

This clonotype was seen only once. Its cognate antigen is unknown. Germline V gene data show CDR1 as LNHDA and CDR2 as SQIVND (reference sequence). Trimming shortened V by 5 bases and J by 2 bases, and 12 bases separated the two germline ends. The CDR3 totals 15 residues. Quantitative 5'-RACE with molecular barcodes generated TCR beta libraries. TCRdb processed the 5' RACE reads anew with MiXCR; each CDR3 protein has one entry. This sample has 250,000 to 300,000 distinct CDR3 sequences; 15% to 25% occur once, and the top ten carry under 8.5%. This receptor was identified in a male donor with ankylosing spondylitis or in good health (not recorded which). Specimen: blood, either unsorted or a sorted T cell fraction (not recorded which). The chain couples TRBV19 to TRBJ2-2; tentatively, D is TRBD1 (6 bases). As DNA, the CDR3 is TGTGCCAGTAGTCTCGGGACATCCAACACCGGGGAGCTGTTTTTT. Translated: CASSLGTSNTGELFF.